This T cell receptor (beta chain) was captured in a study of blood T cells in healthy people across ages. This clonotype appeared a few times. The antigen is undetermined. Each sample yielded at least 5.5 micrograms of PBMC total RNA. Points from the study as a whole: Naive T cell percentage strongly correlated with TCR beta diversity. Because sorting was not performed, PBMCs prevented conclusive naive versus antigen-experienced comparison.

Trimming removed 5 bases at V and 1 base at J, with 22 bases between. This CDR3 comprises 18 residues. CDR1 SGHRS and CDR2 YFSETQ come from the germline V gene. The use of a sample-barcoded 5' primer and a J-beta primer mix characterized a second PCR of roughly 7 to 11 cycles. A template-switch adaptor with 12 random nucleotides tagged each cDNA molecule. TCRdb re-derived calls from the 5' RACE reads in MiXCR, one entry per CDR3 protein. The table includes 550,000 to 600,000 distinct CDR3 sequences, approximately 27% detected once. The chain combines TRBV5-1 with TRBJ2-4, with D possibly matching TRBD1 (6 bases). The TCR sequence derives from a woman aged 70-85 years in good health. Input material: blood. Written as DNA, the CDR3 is TGCGCCAGCAGAGGCACCGGGACAACCGTCGGGGCCAAAAACATTCAGTACTTC. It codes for CASRGTGTTVGAKNIQYF. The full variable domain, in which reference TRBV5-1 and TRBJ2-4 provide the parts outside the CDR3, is KAGVTQTPRYLIKTRGQQVTLSCSPISGHRSVSWYQQTPGQGLQFLFEYFSETQRNKGNFPGRFSGRQFSNSRSEMNVSTLELGDSALYLCASRGTGTTVGAKNIQYFGAGTRLSVL.